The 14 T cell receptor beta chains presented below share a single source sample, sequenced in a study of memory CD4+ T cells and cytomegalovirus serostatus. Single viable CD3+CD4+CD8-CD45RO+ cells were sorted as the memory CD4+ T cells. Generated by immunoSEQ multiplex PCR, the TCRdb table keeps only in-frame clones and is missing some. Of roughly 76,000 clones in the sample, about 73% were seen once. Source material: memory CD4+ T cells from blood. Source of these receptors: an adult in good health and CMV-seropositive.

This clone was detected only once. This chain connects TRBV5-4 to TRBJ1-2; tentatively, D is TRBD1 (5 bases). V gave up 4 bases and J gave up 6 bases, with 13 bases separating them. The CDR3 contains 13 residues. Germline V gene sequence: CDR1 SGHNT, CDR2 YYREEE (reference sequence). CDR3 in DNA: TGTGCCAGCAGCCAAAATCGGGGGGATGGCTACACCTTC. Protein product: CASSQNRGDGYTF.

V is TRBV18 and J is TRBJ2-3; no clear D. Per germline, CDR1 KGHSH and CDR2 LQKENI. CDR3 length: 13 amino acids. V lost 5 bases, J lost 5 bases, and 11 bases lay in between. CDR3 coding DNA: TGTGCCAGCTCATCCCAAGTACTAGATACGCAGTATTTT. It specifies CASSSQVLDTQYF.

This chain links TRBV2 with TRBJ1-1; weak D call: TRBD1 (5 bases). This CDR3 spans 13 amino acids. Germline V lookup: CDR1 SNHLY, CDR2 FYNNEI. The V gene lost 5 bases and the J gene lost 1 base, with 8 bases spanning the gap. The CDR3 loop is CASSRGANTEAFF. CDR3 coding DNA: TGTGCCAGCAGTAGGGGTGCGAACACTGAAGCTTTCTTT.

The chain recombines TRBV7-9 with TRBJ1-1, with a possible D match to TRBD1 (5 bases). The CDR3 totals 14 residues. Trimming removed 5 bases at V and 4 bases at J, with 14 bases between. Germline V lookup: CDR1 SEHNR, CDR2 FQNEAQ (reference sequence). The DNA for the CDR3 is TGTGCCAGCAGCATGACAGTTGAGAGCACTGAAGCTTTCTTT. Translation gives CASSMTVESTEAFF.

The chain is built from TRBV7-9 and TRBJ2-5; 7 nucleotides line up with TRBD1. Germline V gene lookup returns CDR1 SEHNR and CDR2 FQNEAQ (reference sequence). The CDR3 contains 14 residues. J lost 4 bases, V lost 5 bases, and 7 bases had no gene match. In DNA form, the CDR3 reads TGTGCCAGCAGCGTAAACCGGGACAGAGAGACCCAGTACTTC. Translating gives CASSVNRDRETQYF.

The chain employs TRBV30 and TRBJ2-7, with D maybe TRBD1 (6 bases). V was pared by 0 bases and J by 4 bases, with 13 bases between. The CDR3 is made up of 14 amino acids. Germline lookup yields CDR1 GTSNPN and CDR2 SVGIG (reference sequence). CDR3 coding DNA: TGTGCCTGGAGTGTGTCCTGGGACACGTACGAGCAGTACGTC. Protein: CAWSVSWDTYEQYV.

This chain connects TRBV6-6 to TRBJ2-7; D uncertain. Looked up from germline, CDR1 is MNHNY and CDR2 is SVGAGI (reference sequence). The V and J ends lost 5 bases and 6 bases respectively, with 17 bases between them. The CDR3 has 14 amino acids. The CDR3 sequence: CASSRLEVGSEQYF. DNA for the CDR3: TGTGCCAGCAGTCGCTTGGAAGTTGGCAGCGAGCAGTACTTC.

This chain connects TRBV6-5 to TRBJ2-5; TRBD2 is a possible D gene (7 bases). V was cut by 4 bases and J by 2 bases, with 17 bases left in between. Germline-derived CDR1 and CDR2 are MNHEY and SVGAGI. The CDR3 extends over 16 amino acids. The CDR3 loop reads CASSSPRRGRQETQYF. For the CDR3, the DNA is TGTGCCAGCAGTTCCCCGAGGCGGGGGCGTCAAGAGACCCAGTACTTC.

CDR3 nucleotides: TGTGCCAGCAGCCAAAGTACGCTAGCGGGGATCTTATACAATGAGCAGTTCTTC. This codes for CASSQSTLAGILYNEQFF. This sequence joins TRBV14 and TRBJ2-1; 9 bases are a match to TRBD2. The CDR3 is made up of 18 amino acids. Trimming took 2 bases from V and 4 from J; bases not matched to a gene: 12. CDR1 and CDR2 (germline): SGHDN, FVKESK.

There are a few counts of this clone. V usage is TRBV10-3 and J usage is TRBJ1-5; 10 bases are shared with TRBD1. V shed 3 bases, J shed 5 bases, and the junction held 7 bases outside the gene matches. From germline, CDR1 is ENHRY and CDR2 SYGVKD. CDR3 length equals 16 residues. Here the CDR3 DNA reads TGTGCCATCAGTGAACAACGGACAGGGGGGTATCAGCCCCAGCATTTT. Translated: CAISEQRTGGYQPQHF.

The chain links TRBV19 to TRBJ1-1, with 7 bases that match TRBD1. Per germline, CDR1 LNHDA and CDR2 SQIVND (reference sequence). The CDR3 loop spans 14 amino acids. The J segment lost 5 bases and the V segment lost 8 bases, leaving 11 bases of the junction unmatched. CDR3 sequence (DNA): TGTGCCAGTTTAGAGTCGGGACAGCCTACTGAAGCTTTCTTT. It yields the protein CASLESGQPTEAFF.

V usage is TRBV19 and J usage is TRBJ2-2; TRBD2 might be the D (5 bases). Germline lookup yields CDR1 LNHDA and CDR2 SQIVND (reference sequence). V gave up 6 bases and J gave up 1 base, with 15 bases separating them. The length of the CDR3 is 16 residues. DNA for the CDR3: TGTGCCAGTAGCCCCGGGGTCAGCGGGAACACCGGGGAGCTGTTTTTT. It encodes CASSPGVSGNTGELFF.

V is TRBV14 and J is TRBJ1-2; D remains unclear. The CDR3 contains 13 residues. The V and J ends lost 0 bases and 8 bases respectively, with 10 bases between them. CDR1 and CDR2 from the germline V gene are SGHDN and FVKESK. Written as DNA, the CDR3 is TGTGCCAGCAGCCAAGAATGGGGTTGGGGCTACACCTTC. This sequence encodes CASSQEWGWGYTF.

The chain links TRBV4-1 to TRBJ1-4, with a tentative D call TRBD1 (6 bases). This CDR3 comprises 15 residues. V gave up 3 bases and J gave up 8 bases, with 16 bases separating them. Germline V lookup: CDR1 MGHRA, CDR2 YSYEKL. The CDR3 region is CASSQKQGGREKLFF. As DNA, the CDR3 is TGCGCCAGCAGCCAGAAACAGGGAGGGCGAGAAAAACTGTTTTTT.